What follows are 30 T cell receptor beta chains derived from one specimen sequenced in a study of blood T cell repertoires in COVID-19. Measured with immunoSEQ multiplex PCR; TCRdb has only the in-frame clones, and not every one. The table shows under 200,000 clones, with roughly 90% occurring only once. The source material was peripheral blood. These receptors were taken from a man aged 50 to 60 with acute or convalescent COVID-19.

This chain connects TRBV6-6 to TRBJ1-6; TRBD1 aligns across 8 bases. The trim removed 5 bases at V and 9 bases at J, leaving 9 bases unmatched. CDR1 is MNHNY, CDR2 SVGAGI, per germline (reference sequence). This CDR3 is 15 amino acids long. The CDR3 nucleotides are TGTGCCAGCAGTATATCACAGGGGGAATCTTCACCCCTCCACTTT. It yields the protein CASSISQGESSPLHF.

This clone was seen a single time. The chain links TRBV15 to TRBJ1-2; weak D call: TRBD1 (5 bases). Germline V gene data show CDR1 as LNHNV and CDR2 as YYDKDF (reference sequence). The V and J ends lost 0 bases and 3 bases respectively, with 11 bases between them. This CDR3 comprises 15 residues. The DNA of the CDR3 is TGTGCCACCAGCAGAGACCACGCAGGGCACTATGGCTACACCTTC. This gives the protein CATSRDHAGHYGYTF.

The gene calls are TRBV18 and TRBJ1-5, with D possibly TRBD1 on 5 matching bases. The germline V gene encodes CDR1 KGHSH and CDR2 LQKENI. V lost 3 bases to trimming and J lost 5 bases, with 8 bases between them. The CDR3 runs 13 residues. The CDR3 DNA follows: TGTGCCAGCTCACCGACAGAGGATCAGCCCCAGCATTTT. Amino acids: CASSPTEDQPQHF.

The chain uses TRBV7-9 and TRBJ1-2; a weak D match, TRBD1 (5 bases). The germline CDR1 and CDR2 sequences are SEHNR and FQNEAQ (reference sequence). The CDR3 is 16 residues long. V lost 1 base and J 2 bases, leaving 14 bases between the germline ends. CDR3 DNA sequence: TGTGCCAGCAGCTTAGGGGGAGGACAAGGGAACTATGGCTACACCTTC. It yields the protein CASSLGGGQGNYGYTF.

This clone was found once. The chain recombines TRBV6-2 or TRBV6-3 with TRBJ2-5, with 7 positions matching TRBD1. The J segment lost 5 bases and the V segment lost 5 bases, leaving 8 bases of the junction unmatched. The CDR3 length is 14 residues. Germline loops: CDR1 MNHEY, CDR2 SVGEGT. Here the CDR3 DNA reads TGTGCCAGCAGTACCCAGGGGGTCGGGGAGACCCAGTACTTC. Its protein product is CASSTQGVGETQYF.

This chain connects TRBV4-1 to TRBJ2-7, with 11 nucleotides matching TRBD1. V was clipped by 4 bases and J by 4 bases; unmatched bases: 3. CDR3 length: 14 amino acids. The germline CDR1 and CDR2 sequences are MGHRA and YSYEKL. The CDR3 DNA sequence: TGCGCCAGCAGCCTTGGACAGGGGGCGTACGAGCAGTACTTC. It yields the protein CASSLGQGAYEQYF.

J is TRBJ2-1 and V is TRBV12-3 or TRBV12-4; D remains unclear. The length of the CDR3 is 11 residues. Trimming removed 7 bases at V and 11 bases at J, with 12 bases between. The CDR3 sequence: CASKIDNQQFF. The CDR3 DNA reads TGTGCCAGCAAAATCGACAACCAGCAGTTCTTC.

The CDR3, as DNA: TGCGCCAGCAGTGAGTCGCGGTCTTACAATGAGCAGTTCTTC. As protein: CASSESRSYNEQFF. This sequence joins TRBV10-1 and TRBJ2-1; D not certain. The germline V gene encodes CDR1 WNHNN and CDR2 SYGVQD (reference sequence). Trimming took off 0 bases at V and 4 bases at J, with 7 bases between the two ends. This CDR3 is 14 amino acids long.

The chain is built from TRBV12-3 or TRBV12-4 and TRBJ1-1; a weak D match, TRBD1 (5 bases). The CDR3 sequence is 11 residues long. The V end lost 5 bases, the J end lost 11 bases, and 12 bases lay between the germline ends. CDR3 bases: TGTGCCAGCAGTGGGAGGGGAGCGGCTTTCTTT. Translation gives CASSGRGAAFF.

This chain links TRBV2 with TRBJ1-2; D may be TRBD1 (5 bases). CDR1 is SNHLY and CDR2 is FYNNEI in the germline V gene. V was pared by 3 bases and J by 4 bases, with 9 bases between. The CDR3 sequence is 13 residues long. The CDR3 loop is CASSEGLSYGYTF. The DNA for the CDR3 is TGTGCCAGCAGTGAGGGACTGAGCTATGGCTACACCTTC.

The CDR3 reads CASSLGESGRSAAFF. The CDR3 DNA is TGTGCCAGCAGCTTAGGGGAGAGCGGACGGTCCGCTGCTTTCTTT. The gene calls are TRBV7-9 and TRBJ1-1; D not resolved. The CDR3 contains 15 residues. V dropped 1 base and J dropped 11 bases, with 20 bases sitting between them. The germline V gene encodes CDR1 SEHNR and CDR2 FQNEAQ (reference sequence).

The chain uses TRBV30 and TRBJ1-3; a possible D gene is TRBD1 (5 bases). CDR1 and CDR2 from the germline V gene are GTSNPN and SVGIG (reference sequence). V was cut by 3 bases and J by 0 bases, with 15 bases left in between. The CDR3 is 16 amino acids. CDR3 region: CAWRGPMGLSGNTIYF. CDR3 sequence (DNA): TGTGCCTGGAGGGGCCCTATGGGGCTCTCTGGAAACACCATATATTTT.

The chain has TRBV10-1 and TRBJ2-1, with 12 bases that match TRBD2. In germline, CDR1 is WNHNN, CDR2 SYGVQD (reference sequence). The length of the CDR3 is 16 residues. With 2 bases clipped from V and 8 bases from J, the junction kept 7 bases outside the gene matches. For the CDR3, the DNA is TGCGCCAGCAGTGAGCTAGCGGGAGGGCCAGGGGATGAGCAGTTCTTC. It yields the protein CASSELAGGPGDEQFF.

This clone is a singleton in its sample. The gene calls are TRBV28 and TRBJ2-2; TRBD2 agrees at 10 bases. From germline, CDR1 is MDHEN and CDR2 SYDVKM. V shed 5 bases and J 7 bases; nucleotides not matched to a gene: 4. This CDR3 is 14 amino acids long. CDR3 amino acids: CASSPTSGNGELFF. The CDR3 DNA follows: TGTGCCAGCAGTCCTACTAGCGGGAACGGGGAGCTGTTTTTT.

The rearrangement uses TRBV2 and TRBJ2-3, with D perhaps TRBD1 (6 bases). The V gene lost 6 bases and the J gene lost 0 bases, with 16 bases spanning the gap. The CDR3 runs 16 residues. Germline V lookup: CDR1 SNHLY, CDR2 FYNNEI. This CDR3 is CASSAKQGASTDTQYF. CDR3 DNA sequence: TGTGCCAGCAGCGCGAAACAGGGCGCTAGCACAGATACGCAGTATTTT.

V gene TRBV11-2 combines with J gene TRBJ2-1; TRBD2 matches 8 bases. CDR1 is SGHAT, CDR2 FQNNGV, per germline. This CDR3 has 19 residues. V lost 0 bases and J lost 6; bases outside the gene matches: 16. The CDR3 coding sequence is TGTGCCAGCAGCTTAGATTTTAGAGCGGGAGTAAGGAGTTTCAATGAGCAGTTCTTC. It codes for CASSLDFRAGVRSFNEQFF.

The chain combines TRBV28 with TRBJ1-3; D uncertain. There are 14 residues in the CDR3. Looked up from germline, CDR1 is MDHEN and CDR2 is SYDVKM. Trimming left V 4 bases short and J 0 bases short, with 7 bases between. The CDR3 region is CASSSGSSGNTIYF. For the CDR3, the DNA is TGTGCCAGCAGTTCAGGAAGCTCTGGAAACACCATATATTTT. Combining the CDR3 with reference TRBV28 and TRBJ1-3 gives the whole variable domain DVKVTQSSRYLVKRTGEKVFLECVQDMDHENMFWYRQDPGLGLRLIYFSYDVKMKEKGDIPEGYSVSREKKERFSLILESASTNQTSMYLCASSSGSSGNTIYFGEGSWLTVV.

The chain combines TRBV28 with TRBJ1-2; possible D gene TRBD1, 6 bases. The V end was cut by 3 bases, the J end by 4 bases, with 18 bases between. This CDR3 is 16 amino acids long. Per the germline V gene, CDR1 is MDHEN and CDR2 is SYDVKM. The CDR3 loop is CASSFTPLRGGYGYTF. The CDR3 DNA sequence: TGTGCCAGCAGTTTCACTCCCCTCAGGGGCGGCTATGGCTACACCTTC.

V gene TRBV18 combines with J gene TRBJ2-2, with 7 bases matching TRBD1. The CDR3 sequence is 16 residues long. Per the germline V gene, CDR1 is KGHSH and CDR2 is LQKENI. V was pared by 3 bases and J by 3 bases, with 7 bases of the junction left unmatched. Written as DNA, the CDR3 is TGTGCCAGCTCACCGAAACAGGGGACGGACACCGGGGAGCTGTTTTTT. It is translated as CASSPKQGTDTGELFF.

This chain uses TRBV7-9 with TRBJ2-7; TRBD1 agrees at 10 bases. The CDR3 consists of 15 residues. V was pared by 3 bases and J by 3 bases, with 5 bases of the junction left unmatched. Germline CDR1 SEHNR, CDR2 FQNEAQ (reference sequence). The CDR3 DNA reads as TGTGCCAGCAGCTTCCCCGGGACAGGGGTCTACGAGCAGTACTTC. It encodes CASSFPGTGVYEQYF.

V is TRBV7-9 and J is TRBJ2-1, with D possibly being TRBD1 (6 bases). CDR3 size: 13 residues. Trimming left V 7 bases short and J 8 bases short, with 15 bases between. Per germline, CDR1 SEHNR and CDR2 FQNEAQ (reference sequence). The CDR3 coding sequence is TGTGCCAGCATCCTCTCAGGGGATCATGAGCAGTTCTTC. Its protein product is CASILSGDHEQFF.

The V gene is TRBV2, the J gene TRBJ2-1; 7 bases match TRBD2. The CDR3 length is 16 residues. CDR1 and CDR2 from the germline V gene are SNHLY and FYNNEI. With V trimmed by 6 bases and J by 4 bases, 12 bases remained unmatched. The CDR3 sequence: CASSYSRGGIYNEQFF. Here the CDR3 DNA reads TGTGCCAGCAGCTACTCCCGCGGGGGAATATACAATGAGCAGTTCTTC.

The CDR3 nucleotides read TGTGCCAGCAGTGAAGGTCCGGCCGCACCGGGGCAGCCCCAGCATTTT. Its translation is CASSEGPAAPGQPQHF. V is TRBV6-1 and J is TRBJ1-5; D is unresolved. Trimming left V 1 base short and J 7 bases short, with 17 bases between. The germline V gene encodes CDR1 MNHNS and CDR2 SASEGT. The CDR3 contains 16 residues.

The genes are TRBV21-1 and TRBJ1-2; the listed D gene, TRBD1, was not tested against the DNA. TRBV21-1 is noted as a pseudogene. There are 14 residues in the CDR3. The CDR3 loop is CASTPTGTGYGYTF. The CDR3 DNA reads as TGTGCCAGCACCCCGACAGGGACGGGCTATGGCTACACCTTC.

CDR3 residues: CASSRQAAPSSYEQYF. CDR3 nucleotides: TGTGCCAGCAGCCGACAAGCGGCCCCTTCCTCCTACGAGCAGTACTTC. The rearrangement uses TRBV9 and TRBJ2-7, with TRBD2 as a possible D gene (5 bases). The germline CDR1 and CDR2 sequences are SGDLS and YYNGEE. The CDR3 is made up of 16 amino acids. The V gene lost 4 bases and the J gene lost 0 bases, with 17 bases spanning the gap.

CDR3 nucleotide sequence: TGCAGCGTTGTGGGCGTCCGCCTTACCCCAGATACGCAGTATTTT. Residues: CSVVGVRLTPDTQYF. The gene calls are TRBV29-1 and TRBJ2-3; D gene ambiguous. The length of the CDR3 is 15 residues. V dropped 4 bases and J dropped 4 bases, with 18 bases sitting between them. Germline CDR1 reads SQVTM; CDR2 reads ANQGSEA.

This clone was recorded once. The chain carries TRBV4-1 and TRBJ1-1; a weak D match, TRBD1 (5 bases). Trimming removed 1 base at V and 4 bases at J, with 13 bases between. The CDR3 length is 15 residues. The germline V gene has CDR1 MGHRA and CDR2 YSYEKL. In DNA, the CDR3 is TGCGCCAGCAGCCAAGCGCCCAGGGTACGCACTGAAGCTTTCTTT. Translated, it gives CASSQAPRVRTEAFF.

The chain is built from TRBV7-9 and TRBJ2-4, with D perhaps TRBD2 (5 bases). The germline gives CDR1 SEHNR, CDR2 FQNEAQ (reference sequence). CDR3 length equals 15 residues. The V end lost 5 bases, the J end lost 0 bases, and 11 bases lay between the germline ends. The DNA for the CDR3 is TGTGCCAGCAGCCCCCGGGGATTAGCCAAAAACATTCAGTACTTC. It is translated as CASSPRGLAKNIQYF.

This rearrangement joins TRBV7-2 to TRBJ2-7; 12 bases fit TRBD2. CDR1 and CDR2 (germline): SGHTA, FQGNSA. With V trimmed by 2 bases and J by 1 base, 9 bases remained unmatched. The CDR3 has 18 residues. The CDR3 DNA reads TGTGCCAGCAGCTTAACAGGACTAGCGGGACATGGATCCTACGAGCAGTACTTC. It specifies CASSLTGLAGHGSYEQYF.

The chain recombines TRBV7-3 with TRBJ2-5; 9 bases match TRBD1. The CDR3 has 14 amino acids. J was trimmed by 5 bases and V by 5 bases; bases with no gene match: 6. CDR1 is SGHTA, CDR2 FQGTGA, per germline. In DNA, the CDR3 is TGTGCCAGCAGCCCGACAGGGGGAATTGAGACCCAGTACTTC. This gives the protein CASSPTGGIETQYF.